This entry features one TCR beta chain sequence. The antigen remains unidentified. Primers used in a second PCR of about 7 to 12 cycles were a sample-barcoded 5' primer and a J-beta primer mix. TCRdb re-analysed the 5' RACE reads in MiXCR, keeping a single row per CDR3 protein. The sample holds around 520,000 distinct CDR3 sequences, roughly a quarter seen once. Drawn from each donor were 7.5 to 10 milliliters of peripheral blood. This sample is drawn from a study of blood T cells in healthy people across ages. Study-wide background: There was about one barcoded beta molecule captured by template switching per two T cells.

The CDR3 has 12 amino acids. The V and J ends lost 6 bases and 5 bases respectively, with 11 bases between them. Germline V lookup: CDR1 DFQATT, CDR2 SNEGSKA (reference sequence). Study observations and caveats: As age increased, TCR beta diversity per million T cells fell in a roughly linear fashion.

The same data also contributed to another study, on T cells of mothers and their children. That report adds: The M1S primer of the second PCR added sample barcodes and 2-4 random nucleotides.

The sample consisted of blood. The chain employs TRBV20-1 and TRBJ2-1; no clear D. The clonotype originates from a boy between 2 and 10 years old in good health. The CDR3 region is CSAASPHNEQFF. The CDR3 bases are TGCAGTGCCGCCAGCCCCCACAATGAGCAGTTCTTC.